The next 25 T cell receptor beta chains were all read from a single sample in a study of OX40 agonist ivuxolimab in advanced cancers. Only in-frame clones appear in the TCRdb table, and some are missing; sequencing was by immunoSEQ multiplex PCR. The sample holds approximately 46,000 clones, over 60% seen once. Source: CD4+ or CD8+ T cells sorted from blood, taken in a trial of the OX40 agonist ivuxolimab. These receptors originate from an adult with an advanced solid tumor such as melanoma, head and neck, liver or kidney cancer.

The V call is TRBV27, the J call TRBJ1-1; D unresolved. Germline values: CDR1 MNHEY, CDR2 SMNVEV (reference sequence). The CDR3 covers 14 residues. The V end lost 5 bases, the J end lost 10 bases, and 20 bases lay between the germline ends. In DNA form, the CDR3 reads TGTGCCAGCAGTCCCACCTTAGGAAATTCGGCAGCTTTCTTT. This encodes CASSPTLGNSAAFF.

The genes are TRBV28 and TRBJ2-2, with TRBD2 as a possible D gene (5 bases). The CDR3 covers 13 residues. The germline CDR1 and CDR2 sequences are MDHEN and SYDVKM. Between the trimmed V and J ends, which lost 4 bases and 4 bases, there was a span of 7 bases. The CDR3 reads CASSSRGTGELFF. The CDR3 nucleotides are TGTGCCAGCAGTTCTCGGGGCACCGGGGAGCTGTTTTTT.

V and J are TRBV6-1 and TRBJ1-5; D ambiguous. The CDR3 consists of 13 residues. V lost 6 bases to trimming and J lost 5 bases, with 11 bases between them. Germline CDR1 and CDR2: MNHNS and SASEGT. This CDR3 reads CASRLTGDQPQHF. Here the CDR3 DNA reads TGTGCCAGCAGGCTAACCGGGGATCAGCCCCAGCATTTT.

This clone was counted only a few times. V and J are TRBV29-1 and TRBJ2-7; TRBD2 might be the D (6 bases). CDR1 is SQVTM, CDR2 ANQGSEA, per germline. V gave up 1 base and J gave up 4 bases, with 11 bases separating them. The CDR3 totals 13 residues. The CDR3 loop is CSVEGEGGYEQYF. The CDR3 DNA reads as TGCAGCGTTGAAGGCGAGGGAGGTTACGAGCAGTACTTC.

This sequence joins TRBV6-5 and TRBJ2-7, with D possibly being TRBD1 (6 bases). The V end lost 7 bases, the J end lost 6 bases, and 10 bases lay between the germline ends. Germline V gene lookup returns CDR1 MNHEY and CDR2 SVGAGI. The CDR3 spans 11 residues. The chain's CDR3 is CASTQGIEQYF. In nucleotides, the CDR3 is TGTGCCAGCACCCAGGGGATCGAGCAGTACTTC.

The V call is TRBV6-1, the J call TRBJ2-7, with 7 bases lining up with TRBD1. This CDR3 is built from 15 residues. V gave up 0 bases and J gave up 3 bases; unmatched junction bases: 5. Germline V CDR1 and CDR2: MNHNS, SASEGT. The CDR3 DNA follows: TGTGCCAGCAGTGAAGCCTGGGACAGCCTCTACGAGCAGTACTTC. This encodes CASSEAWDSLYEQYF.

The rearrangement joins TRBV29-1 to TRBJ2-7; TRBD1 matches at 10 bases. V gave up 4 bases and J gave up 6 bases; unmatched junction bases: 3. CDR3 length: 12 residues. Looked up from germline, CDR1 is SQVTM and CDR2 is ANQGSEA. The CDR3 sequence is CSVGDRGPEQYF. The CDR3 nucleotides are TGCAGCGTTGGGGACAGGGGTCCCGAGCAGTACTTC.

The chain employs TRBV9 and TRBJ1-1; a possible D gene is TRBD1 (6 bases). There are 14 residues in the CDR3. Trimming shortened V by 3 bases and J by 2 bases, and 11 bases separated the two germline ends. CDR1 and CDR2 (germline): SGDLS, YYNGEE. The CDR3 coding sequence is TGTGCCAGCAGCGAGGGGGGGCCTAACACTGAAGCTTTCTTT. This codes for CASSEGGPNTEAFF.

The chain uses TRBV5-4 and TRBJ2-1; 8 nucleotides line up with TRBD1. Germline CDR1 reads SGHNT; CDR2 reads YYREEE (reference sequence). J lost 3 bases, V lost 4 bases, and 15 bases had no gene match. The CDR3 runs 18 residues. The CDR3 coding sequence is TGTGCCAGCAGCCCCGACCGGACAGGGTTAAGGTACTACAATGAGCAGTTCTTC. The encoded protein is CASSPDRTGLRYYNEQFF.

This chain uses TRBV5-1 with TRBJ2-1, with 10 bases that match TRBD2. V was clipped by 3 bases and J by 0 bases; unmatched bases: 6. CDR1 is SGHRS and CDR2 is YFSETQ in the germline V gene. The CDR3 is 17 residues long. The CDR3 DNA reads as TGCGCCAGCAGCTCCGGACTAGCGGTCAGCTCCTACAATGAGCAGTTCTTC. It codes for CASSSGLAVSSYNEQFF.

The chain recombines TRBV13 with TRBJ2-1; TRBD1 might be the D (6 bases). The V gene's germline CDR1 is PRHDT and CDR2 FYEKMQ (reference sequence). This CDR3 comprises 13 residues. V lost 2 bases and J lost 8, with 10 bases in between. This chain's CDR3 is CASSLLGAHEQFF. CDR3 sequence (DNA): TGTGCCAGCAGCTTATTGGGGGCCCATGAGCAGTTCTTC. The whole variable domain, remainder taken from reference TRBV13 and TRBJ2-1, is AAGVIQSPRHLIKEKRETATLKCYPIPRHDTVYWYQQGPGQDPQFLISFYEKMQSDKGSIPDRFSAQQFSDYHSELNMSSLELGDSALYFCASSLLGAHEQFFGPGTRLTVL.

This chain links TRBV9 with TRBJ2-7; 9 bases map to TRBD1. This CDR3 has 15 amino acids. Germline assignment: CDR1 SGDLS and CDR2 YYNGEE. J was trimmed by 3 bases and V by 0 bases; bases with no gene match: 4. DNA of the CDR3: TGTGCCAGCAGCGTAGCCTGGGGACAGGGCTACGAGCAGTACTTC. Its translation: CASSVAWGQGYEQYF.

V is TRBV11-2 and J is TRBJ2-7, with D unresolved. Germline CDR1 SGHAT, CDR2 FQNNGV. V was trimmed by 4 bases and J by 3 bases, leaving 16 bases between them. This CDR3 region has 15 residues. The chain's CDR3 is CASSSLKTRIYEQYF. The CDR3, as DNA: TGTGCCAGCAGCTCTCTTAAGACCCGAATCTACGAGCAGTACTTC.

The chain links TRBV27 to TRBJ2-7; the match to TRBD2 covers 14 bases. Trimming at V came to 3 bases and at J to 3 bases, leaving 4 bases not matched to a gene. The CDR3 contains 16 residues. Germline V gives CDR1 MNHEY, CDR2 SMNVEV (reference sequence). CDR3 loop: CASSFKTSGRDYEQYF. The CDR3 coding sequence is TGTGCCAGCAGTTTTAAGACTAGCGGGAGGGACTACGAGCAGTACTTC.

The chain has TRBV12-5 and TRBJ2-1; a possible D gene is TRBD1 (6 bases). Germline CDR1 LGHNT, CDR2 FRNRAP. Trimming stripped 0 bases from V and 0 bases from J, with 12 bases between. The CDR3 extends over 17 amino acids. This CDR3 reads CASGLVPGTLSYNEQFF. DNA for the CDR3: TGTGCTAGTGGTTTGGTACCCGGGACACTCTCCTACAATGAGCAGTTCTTC. Together with reference TRBV12-5 and TRBJ2-1, the CDR3 gives the full variable domain: DARVTQTPRHKVTEMGQEVTMRCQPILGHNTVFWYRQTMMQGLELLAYFRNRAPLDDSGMPKDRFSAEMPDATLATLKIQPSEPRDSAVYFCASGLVPGTLSYNEQFFGPGTRLTVL.

The chain joins TRBV6-1 to TRBJ1-1, with 8 bases aligning to TRBD1. Germline CDR1 is MNHNS and CDR2 is SASEGT. This CDR3 is built from 13 residues. Unmatched junction bases numbered 7, after V lost 11 bases and J lost 2 bases. CDR3: CAVRQGLNTEAFF. CDR3 sequence (DNA): TGTGCCGTACGACAGGGGTTAAACACTGAAGCTTTCTTT.

The V and J genes are TRBV20-1 and TRBJ2-1; D is uncertain. The CDR3 runs 10 residues. V was shortened by 5 bases and J by 8 bases, with 7 bases between the two germline ends. From germline, CDR1 is DFQATT and CDR2 SNEGSKA (reference sequence). In DNA, the CDR3 is TGCAGTGCTTTAGCATATGAGCAGTTCTTC. Translating gives CSALAYEQFF.

In this sample, this clone turned up a few times. The chain links TRBV9 to TRBJ1-2; D is unclear. The CDR3 extends over 13 amino acids. The V and J ends lost 4 bases and 7 bases respectively, with 14 bases between them. Germline lookup yields CDR1 SGDLS and CDR2 YYNGEE. Here the CDR3 DNA reads TGTGCCAGCAGCCCCACCTCTCAACGTGGCTACACCTTC. Amino acids: CASSPTSQRGYTF.

The rearrangement uses TRBV30 and TRBJ2-2; TRBD2 matches 7 bases. This CDR3 comprises 16 residues. The germline V gene encodes CDR1 GTSNPN and CDR2 SVGIG (reference sequence). V was clipped by 5 bases and J by 4 bases; unmatched bases: 13. The CDR3 DNA follows: TGTGCCTGGCGGCCCCTGGGGAGGGCCTTCACCGGGGAGCTGTTTTTT. Its translation is CAWRPLGRAFTGELFF.

This clone was seen a handful of times. The rearrangement links TRBV28 to TRBJ1-2, with unresolved D. The CDR3 covers 13 residues. Trimming removed 4 bases from V and 8 bases from J, with 14 bases in between. The germline V gene encodes CDR1 MDHEN and CDR2 SYDVKM. CDR3 bases: TGTGCCAGCAGTTCCTTCGGACCCGACGGCTACACCTTC. This gives the protein CASSSFGPDGYTF.

V is TRBV11-2 and J is TRBJ1-1, with D uncertain. The germline V and J ends were trimmed by 6 bases and 3 bases, with 14 bases remaining between them. Germline V gene data show CDR1 as SGHAT and CDR2 as FQNNGV. This CDR3 has 14 residues. This CDR3 reads CASSPTLAYTEAFF. In nucleotides, the CDR3 is TGTGCCAGCAGTCCAACATTAGCATACACTGAAGCTTTCTTT.

Worth noting for this clone: A read error may be the cause here, since a much bigger clone is one base away. The V gene is TRBV5-1, the J gene TRBJ2-3; D is possibly TRBD2 (5 bases). Per germline, CDR1 SGHRS and CDR2 YFSETQ. The germline V and J ends were trimmed by 4 bases and 5 bases, with 17 bases remaining between them. The CDR3 contains 15 residues. This CDR3 is CASSRGGLRGDTQYF. The CDR3 bases are TGCGCCAGCAGCCGTGGCGGCCTCCGGGGAGATACGCAGTATTTT.

This sequence joins TRBV7-9 and TRBJ2-1, with no clear D. CDR3 length: 14 residues. Germline V CDR1 and CDR2: SEHNR, FQNEAQ (reference sequence). Between the trimmed V and J ends, which lost 7 bases and 5 bases, there was a span of 15 bases. Here the CDR3 reads CASMAAGWNNEQFF. DNA of the CDR3: TGTGCCAGCATGGCGGCCGGCTGGAACAATGAGCAGTTCTTC. Full variable domain (outside the CDR3, taken from reference TRBV7-9 and TRBJ2-1): DTGVSQNPRHKITKRGQNVTFRCDPISEHNRLYWYRQTLGQGPEFLTYFQNEAQLEKSRLLSDRFSAERPKGSFSTLEIQRTEQGDSAMYLCASMAAGWNNEQFFGPGTRLTVL.

The J gene is TRBJ2-1, the V gene TRBV28, with 11 bases identical to TRBD2. V trimming: 5 bases; J trimming: 2 bases; junction bases outside the gene matches: 5. This CDR3 region has 16 residues. Germline V gene sequence: CDR1 MDHEN, CDR2 SYDVKM. The CDR3 coding sequence is TGTGCCAGCAGTGTAGCGGGAGGGAGAACCTACAATGAGCAGTTCTTC. Amino acid sequence: CASSVAGGRTYNEQFF.

The rearrangement uses TRBV6-5 and TRBJ1-2; D ambiguous. Trimming pared 5 bases from V and 4 bases from J, leaving 17 bases between. The CDR3 sequence is 15 residues long. From germline, CDR1 is MNHEY and CDR2 SVGAGI. The CDR3 DNA sequence: TGTGCCAGCAGTACCCCAGGAAATCAATTCTATGGCTACACCTTC. Its translation is CASSTPGNQFYGYTF.